This entry concerns a single T cell receptor beta chain. When the RNA was reverse transcribed, random hexamers were used with an input of roughly 0.5 to 1 ug. TCRdb re-analysed the immunoSEQ multiplex PCR reads in MiXCR, keeping a single row per CDR3 protein. The table has about 250,000 distinct CDR3 sequences, just over 90% seen once; the top ten hold approximately 0.072%. These data originate in a study of CD8 T cells in Susac syndrome. TEMRA cells were FACS-enriched, with CD8+ and CD4+ T cells isolated negatively. This CDR3 is built from 14 residues. The J segment lost 6 bases and the V segment lost 3 bases, leaving 10 bases of the junction unmatched. Per the germline V gene, CDR1 is SQVTM and CDR2 is ANQGSEA.

The chain employs TRBV29-1 and TRBJ1-2; 7 bases fit TRBD1. The sample taken for sequencing was CD4+ T cells from PBMCs. The receptor comes from a human donor with multiple sclerosis. The DNA of the CDR3 is TGCAGCGTTGACAAGACAGGGTTGGGGAATGGCTACACCTTC. The encoded protein is CSVDKTGLGNGYTF.